These 22 T cell receptor beta chains were sequenced from one sample in a study of T cell repertoires in cytomegalovirus infection. These TCRs are of unknown antigen specificity. Using its own MiXCR run on the reads, TCRdb lists one record per CDR3 protein. This sample has about 900,000 distinct CDR3 sequences, with roughly 30% found just once. This specimen was cultured CD8+ T cells from PBMCs, taken from culture after CMV antigen stimulation. These receptors were obtained from a human donor in good health (CMV status not recorded). Some clones in this sample may be carry-over from other donors' samples.

The chain employs TRBV5-4 and TRBJ1-1; D remains ambiguous. This CDR3 has 12 amino acids. Germline V gene sequence: CDR1 SGHNT, CDR2 YYREEE (reference sequence). The V end lost 0 bases, the J end lost 8 bases, and 8 bases lay between the germline ends. The CDR3 spells CASSLERREAFF. CDR3 bases: TGTGCCAGCAGCTTGGAACGGAGGGAAGCTTTCTTT.

The J gene is TRBJ1-1, the V gene TRBV19; D might be TRBD1 (5 bases). The CDR3 is 17 residues long. V lost 5 bases and J 1 base, leaving 20 bases between the germline ends. The germline V gene has CDR1 LNHDA and CDR2 SQIVND (reference sequence). CDR3 sequence reads: CASSPDRQRGWNTEAFF. For the CDR3, the DNA is TGTGCCAGTAGTCCTGACCGACAGAGGGGCTGGAACACTGAAGCTTTCTTT.

There are a few counts of this clonotype. This chain connects TRBV7-9 to TRBJ2-1; 10 positions agree with TRBD1. The CDR3 covers 16 residues. Per the germline V gene, CDR1 is SEHNR and CDR2 is FQNEAQ (reference sequence). V dropped 4 bases and J dropped 2; count of bases not matched to a gene: 5. CDR3 bases: TGTGCCAGCAGCTCTGGGACAGGGGCCACCTACAATGAGCAGTTCTTC. Translated, it gives CASSSGTGATYNEQFF.

A single count supports this clonotype. The chain carries TRBV11-2 and TRBJ2-1, with D perhaps being TRBD1 or TRBD2 (5 bases each). The CDR3 has 15 residues. Germline loops: CDR1 SGHAT, CDR2 FQNNGV. Trimming stripped 6 bases from V and 4 bases from J, with 16 bases between. In DNA, the CDR3 is TGTGCCAGCAGTTGGGGGACGGGAATTTACAATGAGCAGTTCTTC. Encoded protein: CASSWGTGIYNEQFF.

The chain uses TRBV7-9 and TRBJ2-5; a possible D gene is TRBD2 (7 bases). The V end lost 5 bases, the J end lost 5 bases, and 18 bases lay between the germline ends. Germline CDR1 reads SEHNR; CDR2 reads FQNEAQ (reference sequence). The CDR3 runs 15 residues. In DNA, the CDR3 is TGTGCCAGCAGCCCCTCGAAAGGGGGGGACGAGACCCAGTACTTC. Translated, it gives CASSPSKGGDETQYF.

The V call is TRBV9, the J call TRBJ2-1; D unresolved. Trimming shortened V by 0 bases and J by 8 bases, and 15 bases separated the two germline ends. The length of the CDR3 is 15 residues. Per the germline V gene, CDR1 is SGDLS and CDR2 is YYNGEE. The CDR3 bases are TGTGCCAGCAGCGTAGTGGAACAAGGGTTCGATGAGCAGTTCTTC. This sequence encodes CASSVVEQGFDEQFF.

This clonotype has at least ten counts. This chain links TRBV6-2 or TRBV6-3 with TRBJ2-5; D not resolved. Trimming removed 6 bases from V and 3 bases from J, with 2 bases in between. Germline V gives CDR1 MNHEY, CDR2 SVGEGT. The CDR3 spans 10 residues. This CDR3 reads CASREETQYF. The CDR3 region has the DNA TGTGCCAGCAGAGAAGAGACCCAGTACTTC.

V usage is TRBV28 and J usage is TRBJ2-1; no reliable D call. The CDR3 sequence is 14 residues long. The germline V gene encodes CDR1 MDHEN and CDR2 SYDVKM. The germline V and J ends were trimmed by 7 bases and 0 bases, with 10 bases remaining between them. The CDR3 protein is CASNPATSYNEQFF. The CDR3 DNA is TGTGCCAGCAACCCCGCTACCTCCTACAATGAGCAGTTCTTC. The complete variable domain, with remaining parts taken from reference TRBV28 and TRBJ2-1, reads DVKVTQSSRYLVKRTGEKVFLECVQDMDHENMFWYRQDPGLGLRLIYFSYDVKMKEKGDIPEGYSVSREKKERFSLILESASTNQTSMYLCASNPATSYNEQFFGPGTRLTVL.

This clonotype showed up just a few times. This chain links TRBV12-3 or TRBV12-4 with TRBJ2-1, with no clear D. This CDR3 comprises 13 residues. V lost 2 bases and J lost 7, with 9 bases in between. CDR3 sequence: CASSLSPFNEQFF. Written as DNA, the CDR3 is TGTGCCAGCAGTTTAAGTCCTTTTAATGAGCAGTTCTTC.

At least ten counts were recorded for this clonotype. This sequence joins TRBV7-6 and TRBJ2-3; 7 bases fit TRBD1. Germline-derived CDR1 and CDR2 are SGHVS and FNYEAQ. J was trimmed by 5 bases and V by 1 base; bases with no gene match: 12. This CDR3 region has 17 residues. CDR3 DNA sequence: TGTGCCAGCAGCTTAGTGGCAGGGGGAAGAGGGCAAGATACGCAGTATTTT. It encodes CASSLVAGGRGQDTQYF.

V gene TRBV29-1 combines with J gene TRBJ1-1, with D hard to call. CDR3 length: 12 amino acids. Trimming took off 7 bases at V and 0 bases at J, with 9 bases between the two ends. From germline, CDR1 is SQVTM and CDR2 ANQGSEA. In nucleotides, the CDR3 is TGCAGCGGGCTTCGGGTGAACACTGAAGCTTTCTTT. It encodes CSGLRVNTEAFF.

In its sample, this clonotype was seen a few times. The chain is built from TRBV28 and TRBJ1-1; possible D gene TRBD1, 6 bases. Germline lookup yields CDR1 MDHEN and CDR2 SYDVKM. The CDR3 covers 13 residues. Trimming took off 3 bases at V and 7 bases at J, with 12 bases between the two ends. The CDR3: CASSFPDRFEAFF. Here the CDR3 DNA reads TGTGCCAGCAGTTTTCCCGACAGGTTTGAAGCTTTCTTT.

The rearrangement links TRBV7-9 to TRBJ2-1; 10 bases are a match to TRBD1. The CDR3 length is 15 residues. V was pared by 3 bases and J by 9 bases, with 8 bases of the junction left unmatched. Germline assignment: CDR1 SEHNR and CDR2 FQNEAQ (reference sequence). CDR3 region: CASSFLGTGAGEQFF. CDR3 nucleotides: TGTGCCAGCAGCTTTCTCGGGACAGGGGCGGGTGAGCAGTTCTTC.

The V call is TRBV12-3 or TRBV12-4, the J call TRBJ1-1; TRBD1 might be the D (5 bases). The CDR3 covers 11 residues. V gave up 5 bases and J gave up 10 bases, with 11 bases separating them. CDR3 residues: CASSPSRGAFF. CDR3 DNA sequence: TGTGCCAGCAGTCCCTCAAGGGGAGCTTTCTTT.

A note on this clonotype: The conserved phenylalanine or tryptophan normally closing the CDR3 is absent here, so this likely arose from a read error. The chain is built from TRBV11-2 and TRBJ2-1, with 15 bases aligning to TRBD2. The CDR3 is made up of 16 amino acids. Trimming at V came to 5 bases and at J to 9 bases, leaving 8 bases not matched to a gene. Germline CDR1 reads SGHAT; CDR2 reads FQNNGV. The CDR3 DNA reads TGTGCCAGCAGCCTAGGACTAGCGGGGGGGACAACTGAGCAGTTCTCC. It codes for CASSLGLAGGTTEQFS.

There are a few counts of this clonotype. This chain connects TRBV6-1 to TRBJ1-4; D ambiguous. This CDR3 is 15 amino acids long. Per germline, CDR1 MNHNS and CDR2 SASEGT. V was cut by 4 bases and J by 0 bases, with 9 bases left in between. CDR3 sequence reads: CASSGFRATNEKLFF. CDR3 coding DNA: TGTGCCAGCAGTGGATTCAGAGCAACTAATGAAAAACTGTTTTTT.

J is TRBJ2-7 and V is TRBV12-3 or TRBV12-4; TRBD2 matches at 9 bases. Trimming at V came to 5 bases and at J to 3 bases, leaving 2 bases not matched to a gene. CDR3 length equals 13 residues. CDR3 in amino acids: CASSSGGYYEQYV. In DNA form, the CDR3 reads TGTGCCAGCAGTAGCGGGGGGTACTACGAGCAGTACGTC.

This clonotype was seen ten or more times. This CDR3 reads CASSSSDSGVTDTQYF. CDR3 nucleotide sequence: TGTGCCAGCAGCTCGTCGGACAGCGGGGTCACAGATACGCAGTATTTT. This chain links TRBV7-2 with TRBJ2-3, with D tentatively TRBD2 (7 bases). V was clipped by 4 bases and J by 2 bases, with 16 bases between them. This CDR3 spans 16 amino acids. Per germline, CDR1 SGHTA and CDR2 FQGNSA.

This clonotype was detected a few times. V is TRBV7-6 and J is TRBJ2-1; TRBD1 is a possible D gene (5 bases). V lost 5 bases and J 6 bases, leaving 11 bases between the germline ends. CDR3 length: 13 amino acids. Germline V gene lookup returns CDR1 SGHVS and CDR2 FNYEAQ. The CDR3 sequence is CASSPGHLNEQFF. CDR3 nucleotides: TGTGCCAGCAGCCCCGGACACCTCAATGAGCAGTTCTTC.

The rearrangement joins TRBV6-8 to TRBJ1-1; TRBD1 matches at 9 bases. The germline CDR1 and CDR2 sequences are MNHGY and SAAAGT. Trimming removed 3 bases from V and 5 bases from J; junction bases left unmatched: 16. CDR3 length equals 18 residues. CDR3 DNA sequence: TGTGCCAGCAGTTATCGGGCCGGGACAGGGATATTCGGTACTGAAGCTTTCTTT. Its protein product is CASSYRAGTGIFGTEAFF.

This clonotype was seen ten or more times. The chain has TRBV6-1 and TRBJ2-1, with 9 positions matching TRBD1. The CDR3 is 18 amino acids. The germline gives CDR1 MNHNS, CDR2 SASEGT. Germline trimming cut 6 bases from V and 2 bases from J; bases unmatched to any gene: 14. The CDR3 DNA reads TGTGCCAGCAGGCCGGGACAGGGCCCCCTTGGAACCTACAATGAGCAGTTCTTC. Its translation is CASRPGQGPLGTYNEQFF.

V usage is TRBV9 and J usage is TRBJ1-2; D call uncertain. The CDR3 extends over 16 amino acids. The ends were cut back, 2 bases at V and 4 bases at J, with 18 bases in the middle. Germline V gene data show CDR1 as SGDLS and CDR2 as YYNGEE. The CDR3 nucleotides read TGTGCCAGCAGCGTCTCTCCCGCCAGGAGTTCCTATGGCTACACCTTC. This sequence encodes CASSVSPARSSYGYTF.